This T cell receptor (beta chain) comes out of a study of T-cell memory formation after mild COVID-19. Findings and limits, study-wide: Researchers found some responding clones in pre-infection memory, a sign that cross-reactive memory joined. From day 15 to 85, contracting clones were balanced between CD4 and CD8, whereas later expanders leaned toward CD4+.

This clonotype has only a few counts. Antigen specificity is unknown. This CDR3 has 15 residues. The V and J ends lost 4 bases and 2 bases, in that order; junction bases with no gene match: 7. Germline CDR1 SGHRS, CDR2 YFSETQ. Each CDR3 protein gets one entry after TCRdb re-called the 5' RACE reads with MiXCR. Of 150,000 to 200,000 distinct CDR3 sequences listed, about 20% were seen once; the top ten hold more than 20%. The sequencing sample was made of PBMCs or a T cell subset sorted from them (not recorded which). The chain employs TRBV5-1 and TRBJ2-5; 8 bases match TRBD1. This TCR derives from an adult woman who had mild COVID-19 (a few samples of this study predate the infection). Cell type and time point are not known. The CDR3 sequence is CASSRPGQAQETQYF. The CDR3 nucleotides read TGCGCCAGCAGCAGACCGGGACAGGCTCAAGAGACCCAGTACTTC.